The 15 T cell receptor beta chains presented below share a single source sample, sequenced in a study of blood T cell repertoires in COVID-19. The protocol was immunoSEQ multiplex PCR, while the TCRdb copy is restricted to in-frame clones and leaves out a portion. This table holds over 150,000 clones, roughly 84% found once. The sequenced material came from peripheral blood. The origin of the receptors is a woman aged 80 or older with active or convalescent COVID-19.

The count of this clone is one. V usage is TRBV14 and J usage is TRBJ1-5; 10 bases match TRBD1. The V segment lost 4 bases and the J segment 0 bases; nucleotides outside the gene matches: 15. The length of the CDR3 is 20 residues. Germline V gene data show CDR1 as SGHDN and CDR2 as FVKESK. CDR3 sequence (DNA): TGTGCCAGCAGCCTCGTCGGGGGGACAGGGGTGGGTATTAGCAATCAGCCCCAGCATTTT. It yields the protein CASSLVGGTGVGISNQPQHF.

This sequence joins TRBV29-1 and TRBJ1-2; TRBD1 matches 7 bases. Unmatched junction bases numbered 8, after V lost 3 bases and J lost 7 bases. The CDR3 runs to 13 residues. Germline CDR1 reads SQVTM; CDR2 reads ANQGSEA. The DNA for the CDR3 is TGCAGCGTTGAGGAGGGGGCGCAGACTGGCTACACCTTC. This encodes CSVEEGAQTGYTF.

The chain links TRBV3-1 (or the pseudogene TRBV3-2) to TRBJ1-3, with D tentatively TRBD1 (6 bases). The CDR3 sequence is 15 residues long. Germline values: CDR1 LGHDT, CDR2 YNNKEL (reference sequence). With 3 bases removed from V and 3 bases from J, the gap between germline ends came to 12 bases. The chain's CDR3 is CASSHGGAGGNTIYF. The CDR3 bases are TGTGCCAGCAGCCATGGGGGCGCGGGTGGAAACACCATATATTTT.

CDR3 region: CASSVIAGGGTDTQYF. The DNA of the CDR3 is TGTGCCAGCAGTGTCATAGCGGGGGGAGGTACAGATACGCAGTATTTT. The rearrangement links TRBV6-1 to TRBJ2-3; 10 nucleotides align to TRBD2. The germline gives CDR1 MNHNS, CDR2 SASEGT. J lost 3 bases, V lost 4 bases, and 7 bases had no gene match. The CDR3 spans 16 residues.

V usage is TRBV6-5 and J usage is TRBJ2-2; 8 bases match TRBD2. The ends lost 4 bases at V and 3 bases at J; junction bases unmatched: 7. Germline V gene lookup returns CDR1 MNHEY and CDR2 SVGAGI. The CDR3 length is 16 residues. Written as DNA, the CDR3 is TGTGCCAGCAGTTTCGGGAGCGGGGGTCACACCGGGGAGCTGTTTTTT. Its translation is CASSFGSGGHTGELFF.

This clone has just a few counts. The chain couples TRBV19 to TRBJ1-2; perhaps TRBD1 as D (5 bases). V lost 4 bases and J 5 bases, leaving 8 bases between the germline ends. The CDR3 is 12 amino acids. Germline loops: CDR1 LNHDA, CDR2 SQIVND (reference sequence). The CDR3 DNA reads as TGTGCCAGTAGTACACAGGAGTATGGCTACACCTTC. Its translation is CASSTQEYGYTF. The entire variable domain, with the rest obtained from reference TRBV19 and TRBJ1-2, is as follows: DGGITQSPKYLFRKEGQNVTLSCEQNLNHDAMYWYRQDPGQGLRLIYYSQIVNDFQKGDIAEGYSVSREKKESFPLTVTSAQKNPTAFYLCASSTQEYGYTFGSGTRLTVV.

This clone appeared a few times. V and J are TRBV7-9 and TRBJ2-7; 7 bases line up with TRBD2. The CDR3 covers 14 residues. Germline V gene lookup returns CDR1 SEHNR and CDR2 FQNEAQ (reference sequence). J was trimmed by 3 bases and V by 8 bases; bases with no gene match: 10. CDR3 loop: CASRSGLVDYEQYF. As DNA, the CDR3 is TGTGCCAGCCGGAGCGGACTAGTGGACTACGAGCAGTACTTC.

The chain joins TRBV21-1 to TRBJ1-3; no check of the table's D call, TRBD1, against the DNA was made. TRBV21-1 is listed as a pseudogene. The CDR3 has 15 residues. In nucleotides, the CDR3 is TGTGCCAGCAGCAAAGTCGGACACTCTGGAAACACCATATATTTT. Amino acid sequence: CASSKVGHSGNTIYF.

The chain is built from TRBV11-2 and TRBJ1-1; 9 bases agree with TRBD1. The length of the CDR3 is 17 residues. The germline CDR1 and CDR2 sequences are SGHAT and FQNNGV. V lost 5 bases, J lost 5 bases, and 15 bases stayed unmatched. Here the CDR3 reads CASSPRTGGAGRTEAFF. CDR3 in DNA: TGTGCCAGCAGCCCGCGTACAGGGGGCGCGGGGAGAACTGAAGCTTTCTTT.

The genes are TRBV3-1 (or the pseudogene TRBV3-2) and TRBJ1-4; D gene uncertain. CDR1 LGHDT and CDR2 YNNKEL come from the germline V gene (reference sequence). Trimming cost V 0 bases and J 7 bases, with 9 bases left between them. The CDR3 is 14 residues long. The CDR3 loop reads CASSQEASFEKLFF. CDR3 sequence (DNA): TGTGCCAGCAGCCAAGAAGCAAGTTTTGAAAAACTGTTTTTT.

This clone has a handful of counts. The chain has TRBV6-1 and TRBJ2-1; 9 bases are shared with TRBD1. This CDR3 comprises 16 residues. The germline V gene has CDR1 MNHNS and CDR2 SASEGT. V lost 3 bases and J lost 8; bases outside the gene matches: 11. The CDR3 DNA reads TGTGCCAGCAGTGAGGGGACAGGGATCGTTCCCCATGAGCAGTTCTTC. It codes for CASSEGTGIVPHEQFF.

The V gene is TRBV7-2, the J gene TRBJ2-1; unclear D gene. CDR3 size: 15 residues. From germline, CDR1 is SGHTA and CDR2 FQGNSA. The V gene lost 2 bases and the J gene lost 4 bases, with 12 bases spanning the gap. CDR3 DNA sequence: TGTGCCAGCAGCTTAAGCCTTGAGCTTTACAATGAGCAGTTCTTC. Protein: CASSLSLELYNEQFF.

The CDR3 here is CASSLPDRGATEAFF. The CDR3 bases are TGTGCCAGCAGCTTACCGGACAGGGGGGCCACTGAAGCTTTCTTT. The chain has TRBV7-9 and TRBJ1-1, with TRBD1 matching 10 bases. CDR3 length equals 15 residues. V lost 2 bases to trimming and J lost 4 bases; unmatched junction nucleotides: 4. Germline V gene sequence: CDR1 SEHNR, CDR2 FQNEAQ (reference sequence).

V gene TRBV10-3 combines with J gene TRBJ2-7; 9 positions agree with TRBD1. CDR3 length: 16 residues. Germline V gives CDR1 ENHRY, CDR2 SYGVKD. V was clipped by 0 bases and J by 5 bases; unmatched bases: 8. In DNA form, the CDR3 reads TGTGCCATCAGTGAGTCAACGGGACAGGGTATCAACGAGCAGTACTTC. Translation: CAISESTGQGINEQYF.

The V call is TRBV2, the J call TRBJ1-4; maybe TRBD1 (5 bases). V was pared by 3 bases and J by 7 bases, with 9 bases between. This CDR3 contains 13 residues. Germline V lookup: CDR1 SNHLY, CDR2 FYNNEI. CDR3 coding DNA: TGTGCCAGCAGTGATCAGGGAAGTGAAAAACTGTTTTTT. This codes for CASSDQGSEKLFF.